This paragraph reports one TCR beta chain. Its antigen is currently unknown. The CDR3 length is 14 residues. Trimming stripped 4 bases from V and 1 base from J, with 11 bases between. Germline assignment: CDR1 SGHNT and CDR2 YYREEE (reference sequence). This record comes from a study of radiotherapy plus CTLA-4 blockade in lung cancer. Study-wide results and limits: Blood-borne expansion of tumor-derived TCR clones followed radiotherapy plus ipilimumab. Dynamics of early blood T cell clones, together with interferon-beta, were reportedly the best predictors of response.

The repertoire was sequenced with immunoSEQ multiplex PCR; TCRdb's copy has only in-frame clones and lacks some. The sample has 52,000 or so clones, around four fifths seen once; the top ten hold under 7%. Material: peripheral blood, obtained from a patient treated with radiotherapy plus ipilimumab. V and J are TRBV5-4 and TRBJ1-2; D call uncertain. The clonotype originates from a human donor with non-small cell lung cancer whose response to radiotherapy plus ipilimumab could not be evaluated. The CDR3 loop is CASSRENVNYGYTF. CDR3 DNA: TGTGCCAGCAGCCGCGAGAATGTTAACTATGGCTACACCTTC. Together with reference TRBV5-4 and TRBJ1-2, the CDR3 gives the full variable domain: ETGVTQSPTHLIKTRGQQVTLRCSSQSGHNTVSWYQQALGQGPQFIFQYYREEENGRGNFPPRFSGLQFPNYSSELNVNALELDDSALYLCASSRENVNYGYTFGSGTRLTVV.